The source of this TCR beta chain is a study of human T cells and chemical hapten exposure. TCRdb reanalysed the RACE reads using MiXCR and keeps one entry per CDR3 protein. This table has 300,000 to 450,000 distinct CDR3 sequences, roughly 5.3% appearing once. Time point indicated: pre-sensitization, week 0. This sample's treatment: therapeutic diphenylcyclopropenone sensitization with weekly scalp DPC. A few counts support this clonotype. The sample in question was whole blood, obtained in connection with sensitization to the hapten diphenylcyclopropenone (DPC). The clonotype originates from a woman between 50 and 59 years old with alopecia areata. Some clones in this sample may be carry-over from other donors' samples.

CDR3 DNA sequence: TGCGCCAGCAGCTTGGAATTCTCTGGAAACACCATATATTTT. Translated, it gives CASSLEFSGNTIYF. V usage is TRBV5-1 and J usage is TRBJ1-3, with D uncertain. V was pared by 0 bases and J by 0 bases, with 4 bases between. This CDR3 is 14 amino acids long. Germline CDR1 SGHRS, CDR2 YFSETQ.